The text below deals with one TCR beta chain. Antigen unknown. Germline V lookup: CDR1 KGHSH, CDR2 LQKENI. The CDR3 is made up of 16 amino acids. Trimming left V 2 bases short and J 0 bases short, with 11 bases between. The data originate from a study of cytomegalovirus exposure and HLA in healthy donors. As for the study in general: Previous work identified 100 million or so unique TCR beta sequences from around 170 million T cells.

The primer mix had 60 Vbeta and 13 Jbeta primers. The protocol was immunoSEQ multiplex PCR, while the TCRdb copy is restricted to in-frame clones and leaves out a portion. The sample records about 180,000 clones, over 70% being singletons. Points from the study as a whole: Published work reported that the classifier diagnosed cytomegalovirus status with high specificity and sensitivity. Several V segments, TRBV6-2 and TRBV6-3 among them, could not be told apart and were dropped.

The sample taken for sequencing was PBMCs. The receptor's source is a man aged 40-49 years in good health and CMV-seronegative. The chain links TRBV18 to TRBJ1-3; unclear D gene. The CDR3 spells CASSPTGAHSGNTIYF. For the CDR3, the DNA is TGTGCCAGCTCACCAACCGGAGCGCACTCTGGAAACACCATATATTTT.